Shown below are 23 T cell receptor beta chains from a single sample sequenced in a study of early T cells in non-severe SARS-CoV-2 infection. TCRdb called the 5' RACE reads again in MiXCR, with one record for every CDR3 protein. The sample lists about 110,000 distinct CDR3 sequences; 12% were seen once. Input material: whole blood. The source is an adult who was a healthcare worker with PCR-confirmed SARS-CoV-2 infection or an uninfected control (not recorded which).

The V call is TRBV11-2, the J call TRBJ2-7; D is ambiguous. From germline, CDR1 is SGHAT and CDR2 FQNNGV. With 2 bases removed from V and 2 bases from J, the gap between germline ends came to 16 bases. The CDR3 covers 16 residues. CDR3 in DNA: TGTGCCAGCAGCTTACCCCCGGTCGGCAGAGCCTACGAGCAGTACTTC. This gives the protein CASSLPPVGRAYEQYF.

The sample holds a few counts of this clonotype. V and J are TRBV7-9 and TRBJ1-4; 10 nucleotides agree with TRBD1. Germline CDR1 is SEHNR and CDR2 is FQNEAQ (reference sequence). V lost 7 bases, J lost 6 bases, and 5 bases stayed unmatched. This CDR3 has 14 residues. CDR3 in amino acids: CASNSGTGDEKLFF. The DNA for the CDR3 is TGTGCCAGCAACTCCGGGACAGGGGATGAAAAACTGTTTTTT.

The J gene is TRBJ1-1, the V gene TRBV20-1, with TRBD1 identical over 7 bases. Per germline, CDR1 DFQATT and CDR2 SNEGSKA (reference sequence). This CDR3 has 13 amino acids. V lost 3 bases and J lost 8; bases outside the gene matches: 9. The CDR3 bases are TGCAGTGCTAGTAAACCAGGGGGAGAGGAAGCTTTCTTT. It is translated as CSASKPGGEEAFF.

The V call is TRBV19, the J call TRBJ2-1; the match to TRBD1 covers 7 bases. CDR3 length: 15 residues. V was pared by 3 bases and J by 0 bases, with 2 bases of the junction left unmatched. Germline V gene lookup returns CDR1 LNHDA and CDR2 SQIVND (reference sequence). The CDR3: CASSMRQGSYNEQFF. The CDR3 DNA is TGTGCCAGTAGTATGAGACAGGGCTCCTACAATGAGCAGTTCTTC.

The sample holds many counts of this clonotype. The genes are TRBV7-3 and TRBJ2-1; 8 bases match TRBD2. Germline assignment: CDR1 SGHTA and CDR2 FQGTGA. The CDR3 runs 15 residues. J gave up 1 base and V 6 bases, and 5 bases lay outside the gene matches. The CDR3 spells CASRKAGASYNEQFF. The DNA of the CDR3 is TGTGCCAGCAGAAAAGCGGGAGCTTCCTACAATGAGCAGTTCTTC.

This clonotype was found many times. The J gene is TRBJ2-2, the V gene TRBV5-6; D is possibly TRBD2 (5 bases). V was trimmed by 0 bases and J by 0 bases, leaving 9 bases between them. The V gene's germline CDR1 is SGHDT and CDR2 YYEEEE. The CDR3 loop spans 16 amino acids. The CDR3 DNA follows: TGTGCCAGCAGCTTGGGTGGCGGGTCGAACACCGGGGAGCTGTTTTTT. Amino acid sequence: CASSLGGGSNTGELFF.

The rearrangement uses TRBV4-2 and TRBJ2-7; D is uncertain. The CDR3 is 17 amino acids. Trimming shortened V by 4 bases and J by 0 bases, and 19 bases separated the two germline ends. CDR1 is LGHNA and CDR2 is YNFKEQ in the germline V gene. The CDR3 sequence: CASSRKGPQEFSYEQYF. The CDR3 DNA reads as TGTGCCAGCAGCCGCAAAGGTCCGCAGGAGTTCTCCTACGAGCAGTACTTC.

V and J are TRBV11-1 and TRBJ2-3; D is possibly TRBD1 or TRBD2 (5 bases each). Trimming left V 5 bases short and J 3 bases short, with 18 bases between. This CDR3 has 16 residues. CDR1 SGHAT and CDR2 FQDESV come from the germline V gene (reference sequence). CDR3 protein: CASSLGTGLRTDTQYF. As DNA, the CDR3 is TGTGCCAGCAGCCTAGGGACCGGGCTCCGGACAGATACGCAGTATTTT.

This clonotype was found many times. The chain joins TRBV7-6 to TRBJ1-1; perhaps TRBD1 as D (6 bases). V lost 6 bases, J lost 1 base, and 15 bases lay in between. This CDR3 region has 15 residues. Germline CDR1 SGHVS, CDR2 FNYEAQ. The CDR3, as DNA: TGTGCCAGCAGTCCCTCCGGGACACCGAACACTGAAGCTTTCTTT. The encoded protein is CASSPSGTPNTEAFF.

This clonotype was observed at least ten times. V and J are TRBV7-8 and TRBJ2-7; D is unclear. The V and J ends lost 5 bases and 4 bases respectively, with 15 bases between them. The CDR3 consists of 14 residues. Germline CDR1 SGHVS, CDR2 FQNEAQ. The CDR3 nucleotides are TGTGCCAGCAGCCTCCTGGCCCTTGGGTACGAGCAGTACTTC. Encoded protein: CASSLLALGYEQYF.

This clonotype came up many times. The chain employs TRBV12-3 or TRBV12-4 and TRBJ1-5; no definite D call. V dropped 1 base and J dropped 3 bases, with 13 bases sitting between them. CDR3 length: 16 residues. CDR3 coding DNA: TGTGCCAGCAGTTTAGGCGGCTATAGCGACAATCAGCCCCAGCATTTT. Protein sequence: CASSLGGYSDNQPQHF.

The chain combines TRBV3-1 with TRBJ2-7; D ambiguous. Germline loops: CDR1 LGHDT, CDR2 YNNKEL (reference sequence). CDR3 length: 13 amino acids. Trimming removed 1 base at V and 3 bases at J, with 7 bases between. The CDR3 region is CASSQGTYYEQYF. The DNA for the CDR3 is TGTGCCAGCAGCCAAGGAACATACTACGAGCAGTACTTC.

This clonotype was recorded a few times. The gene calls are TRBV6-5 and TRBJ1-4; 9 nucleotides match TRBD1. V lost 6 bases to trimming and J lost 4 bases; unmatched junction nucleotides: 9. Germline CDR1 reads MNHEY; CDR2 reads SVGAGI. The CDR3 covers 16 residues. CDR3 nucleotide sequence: TGTGCCAGCAGGGGGACAGGGCTTGGAAGTAATGAAAAACTGTTTTTT. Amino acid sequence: CASRGTGLGSNEKLFF.

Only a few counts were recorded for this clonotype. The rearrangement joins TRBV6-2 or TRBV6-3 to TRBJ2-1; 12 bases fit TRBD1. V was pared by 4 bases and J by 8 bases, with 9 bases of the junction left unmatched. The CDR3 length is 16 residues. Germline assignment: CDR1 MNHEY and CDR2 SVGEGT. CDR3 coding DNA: TGTGCCAGCAGTTCTAGCAGGGACAGGGGGCAGGATGAGCAGTTCTTC. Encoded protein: CASSSSRDRGQDEQFF.

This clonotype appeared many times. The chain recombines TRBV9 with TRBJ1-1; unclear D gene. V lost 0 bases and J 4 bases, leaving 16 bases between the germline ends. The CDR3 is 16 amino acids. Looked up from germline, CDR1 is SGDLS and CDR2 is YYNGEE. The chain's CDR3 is CASSVAQTPGVTEAFF. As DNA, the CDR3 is TGTGCCAGCAGCGTAGCACAGACCCCTGGGGTCACTGAAGCTTTCTTT. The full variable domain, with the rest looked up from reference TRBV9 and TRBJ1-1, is DSGVTQTPKHLITATGQRVTLRCSPRSGDLSVYWYQQSLDQGLQFLIQYYNGEERAKGNILERFSAQQFPDLHSELNLSSLELGDSALYFCASSVAQTPGVTEAFFGQGTRLTVV.

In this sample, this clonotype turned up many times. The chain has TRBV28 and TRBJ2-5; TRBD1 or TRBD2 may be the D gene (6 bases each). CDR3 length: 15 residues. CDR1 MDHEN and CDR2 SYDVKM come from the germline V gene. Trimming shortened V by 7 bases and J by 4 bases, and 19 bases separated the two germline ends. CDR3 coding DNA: TGTGCCAGCAATTCAGTCAAGGGGGGCACAGAGACCCAGTACTTC. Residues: CASNSVKGGTETQYF.

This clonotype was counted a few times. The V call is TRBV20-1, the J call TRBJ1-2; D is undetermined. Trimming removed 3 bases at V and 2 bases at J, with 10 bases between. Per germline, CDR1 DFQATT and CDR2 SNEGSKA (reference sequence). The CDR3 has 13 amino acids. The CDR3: CSASRLDNYGYTF. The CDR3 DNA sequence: TGCAGTGCTAGCCGGCTCGACAACTATGGCTACACCTTC.

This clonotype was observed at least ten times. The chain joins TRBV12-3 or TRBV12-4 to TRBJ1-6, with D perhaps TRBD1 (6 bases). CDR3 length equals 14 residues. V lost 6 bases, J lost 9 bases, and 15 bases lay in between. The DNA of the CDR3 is TGTGCCAGCAGCCCGGGACAAGGACGTTCACCCCTCCACTTT. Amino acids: CASSPGQGRSPLHF.

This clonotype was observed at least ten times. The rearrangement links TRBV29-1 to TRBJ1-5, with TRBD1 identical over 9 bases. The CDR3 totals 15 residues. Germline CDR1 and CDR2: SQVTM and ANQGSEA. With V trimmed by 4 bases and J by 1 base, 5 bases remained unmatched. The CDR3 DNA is TGCAGCGTTGGCGACAGGGGGGCGAGCAATCAGCCCCAGCATTTT. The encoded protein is CSVGDRGASNQPQHF.

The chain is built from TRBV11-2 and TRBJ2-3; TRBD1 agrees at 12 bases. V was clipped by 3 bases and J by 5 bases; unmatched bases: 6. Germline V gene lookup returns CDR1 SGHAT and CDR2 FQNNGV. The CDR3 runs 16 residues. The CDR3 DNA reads TGTGCCAGCAGCTTGACGGGACAGGGGGCATTAGATACGCAGTATTTT. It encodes CASSLTGQGALDTQYF.

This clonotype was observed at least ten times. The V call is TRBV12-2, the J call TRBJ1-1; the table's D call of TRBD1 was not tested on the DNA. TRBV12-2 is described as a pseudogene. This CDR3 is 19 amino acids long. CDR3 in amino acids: CASRSHPVLVLPMNTEVFF. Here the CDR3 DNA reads TGTGCAAGTCGCTCCCACCCTGTCCTGGTACTTCCCATGAACACTGAAGTTTTCTTT.

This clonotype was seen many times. CDR3 protein: CASRPTGVVEQFF. The CDR3 coding sequence is TGTGCCAGCAGACCTACAGGGGTGGTTGAGCAGTTCTTC. The chain has TRBV12-3 or TRBV12-4 and TRBJ2-1, with TRBD1 matching over 7 bases. V was pared by 6 bases and J by 9 bases, with 8 bases of the junction left unmatched. This CDR3 is 13 amino acids long.

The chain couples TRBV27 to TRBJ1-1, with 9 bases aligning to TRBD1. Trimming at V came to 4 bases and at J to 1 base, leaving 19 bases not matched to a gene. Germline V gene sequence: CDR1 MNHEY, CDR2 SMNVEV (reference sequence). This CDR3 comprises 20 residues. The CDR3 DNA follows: TGTGCCAGCAGTTCTGGGGAAATCGACAGGGGGTACATTAGGAACACTGAAGCTTTCTTT. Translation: CASSSGEIDRGYIRNTEAFF.